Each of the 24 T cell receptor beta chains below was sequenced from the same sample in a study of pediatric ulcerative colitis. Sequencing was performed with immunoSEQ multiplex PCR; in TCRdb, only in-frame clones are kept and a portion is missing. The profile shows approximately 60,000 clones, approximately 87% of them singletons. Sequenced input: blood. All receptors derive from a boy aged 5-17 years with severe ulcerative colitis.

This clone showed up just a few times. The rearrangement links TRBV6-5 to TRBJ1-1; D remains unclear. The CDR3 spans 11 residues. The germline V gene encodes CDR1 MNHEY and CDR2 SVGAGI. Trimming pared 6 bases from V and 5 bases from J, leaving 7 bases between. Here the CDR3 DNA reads TGTGCCAGCAGCCGCGCGACTGAAGCTTTCTTT. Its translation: CASSRATEAFF.

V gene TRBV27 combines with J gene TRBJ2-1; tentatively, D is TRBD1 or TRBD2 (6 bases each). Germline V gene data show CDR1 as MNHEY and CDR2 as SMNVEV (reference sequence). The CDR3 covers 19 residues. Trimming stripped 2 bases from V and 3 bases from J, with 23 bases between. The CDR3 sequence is CASSLGGPPPSRLYNEQFF. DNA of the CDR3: TGTGCCAGCAGTTTAGGGGGGCCTCCGCCTTCCAGACTCTACAATGAGCAGTTCTTC.

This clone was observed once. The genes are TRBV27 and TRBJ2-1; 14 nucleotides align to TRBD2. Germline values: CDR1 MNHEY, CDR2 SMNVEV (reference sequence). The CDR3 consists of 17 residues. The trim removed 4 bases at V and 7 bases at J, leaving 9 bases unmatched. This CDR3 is CASSSRLAGGPENEQFF. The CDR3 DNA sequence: TGTGCCAGCAGTTCCCGACTAGCGGGAGGGCCGGAGAATGAGCAGTTCTTC.

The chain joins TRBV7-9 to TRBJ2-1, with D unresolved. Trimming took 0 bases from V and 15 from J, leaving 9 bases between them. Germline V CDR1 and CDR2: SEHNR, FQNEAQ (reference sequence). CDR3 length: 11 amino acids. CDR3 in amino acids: CASSLASLLFF. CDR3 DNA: TGTGCCAGCAGCTTAGCCTCTTTATTGTTCTTC.

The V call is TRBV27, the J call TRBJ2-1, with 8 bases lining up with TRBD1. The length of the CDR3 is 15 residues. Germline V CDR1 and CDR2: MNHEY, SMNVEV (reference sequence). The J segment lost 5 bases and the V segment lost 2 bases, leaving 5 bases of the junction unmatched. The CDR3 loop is CASSLGGQANNEQFF. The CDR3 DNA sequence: TGTGCCAGCAGTTTAGGGGGACAGGCGAACAATGAGCAGTTCTTC.

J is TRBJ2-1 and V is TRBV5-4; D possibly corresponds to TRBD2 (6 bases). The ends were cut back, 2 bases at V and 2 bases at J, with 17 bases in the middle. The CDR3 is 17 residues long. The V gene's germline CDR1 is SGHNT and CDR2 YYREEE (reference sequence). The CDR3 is CASSLSRETVAYNEQFF. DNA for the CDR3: TGTGCCAGCAGCTTAAGCCGGGAGACCGTCGCCTACAATGAGCAGTTCTTC.

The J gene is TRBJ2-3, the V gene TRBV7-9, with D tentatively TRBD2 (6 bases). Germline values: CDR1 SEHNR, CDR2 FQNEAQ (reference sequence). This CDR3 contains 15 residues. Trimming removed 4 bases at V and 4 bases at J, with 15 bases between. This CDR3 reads CASSSGLRVPDTQYF. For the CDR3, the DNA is TGTGCCAGCAGCTCTGGACTAAGAGTGCCAGATACGCAGTATTTT.

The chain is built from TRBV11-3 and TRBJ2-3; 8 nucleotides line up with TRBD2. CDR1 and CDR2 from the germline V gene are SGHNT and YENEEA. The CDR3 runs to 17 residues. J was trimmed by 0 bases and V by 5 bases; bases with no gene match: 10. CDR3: CASSPGLSGSSTDTQYF. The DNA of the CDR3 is TGTGCCAGCAGCCCTGGACTAAGCGGGAGCAGCACAGATACGCAGTATTTT.

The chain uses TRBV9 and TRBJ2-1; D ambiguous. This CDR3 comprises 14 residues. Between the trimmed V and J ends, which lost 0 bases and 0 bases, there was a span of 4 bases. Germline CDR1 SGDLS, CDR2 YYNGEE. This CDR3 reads CASSVGNSYNEQFF. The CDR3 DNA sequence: TGTGCCAGCAGCGTAGGTAACTCCTACAATGAGCAGTTCTTC.

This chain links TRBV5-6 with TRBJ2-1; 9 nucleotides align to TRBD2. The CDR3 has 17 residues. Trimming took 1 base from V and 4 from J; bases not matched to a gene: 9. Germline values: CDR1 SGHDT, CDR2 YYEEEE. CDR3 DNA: TGTGCCAGCAGCTTGTTTGGCGGACTAGCGCAATACAATGAGCAGTTCTTC. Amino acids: CASSLFGGLAQYNEQFF.

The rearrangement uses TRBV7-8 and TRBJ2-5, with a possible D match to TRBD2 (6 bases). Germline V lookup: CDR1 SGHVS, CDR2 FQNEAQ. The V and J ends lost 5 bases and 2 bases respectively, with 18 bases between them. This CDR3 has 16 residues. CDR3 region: CASSAAGRLNQETQYF. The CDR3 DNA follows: TGTGCCAGCAGCGCGGCCGGGAGATTGAATCAAGAGACCCAGTACTTC.

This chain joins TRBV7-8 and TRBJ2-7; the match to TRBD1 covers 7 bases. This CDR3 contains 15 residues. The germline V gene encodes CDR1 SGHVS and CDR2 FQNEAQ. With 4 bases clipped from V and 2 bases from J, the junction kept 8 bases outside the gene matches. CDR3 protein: CASSSLTGQTYEQYF. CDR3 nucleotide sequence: TGTGCCAGCAGCTCGCTGACGGGACAGACCTACGAGCAGTACTTC.

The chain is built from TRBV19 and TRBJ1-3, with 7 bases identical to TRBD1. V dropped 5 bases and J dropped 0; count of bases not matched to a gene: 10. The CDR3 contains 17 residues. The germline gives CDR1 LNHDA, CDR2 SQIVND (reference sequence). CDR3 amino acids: CASSPVPTGSSGNTIYF. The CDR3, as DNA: TGTGCCAGTAGTCCCGTCCCGACAGGGAGCTCTGGAAACACCATATATTTT.

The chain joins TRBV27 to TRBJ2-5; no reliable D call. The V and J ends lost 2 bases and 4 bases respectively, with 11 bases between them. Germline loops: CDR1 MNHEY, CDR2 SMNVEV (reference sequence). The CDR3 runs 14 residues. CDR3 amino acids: CASSLIGPAETQYF. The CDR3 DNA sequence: TGTGCCAGCAGTTTAATTGGCCCGGCAGAGACCCAGTACTTC.

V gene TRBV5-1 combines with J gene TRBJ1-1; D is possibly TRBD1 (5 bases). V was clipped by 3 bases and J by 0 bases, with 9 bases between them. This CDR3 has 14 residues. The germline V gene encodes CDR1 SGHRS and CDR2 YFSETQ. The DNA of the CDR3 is TGCGCCAGCAGCTACCGGGGCATGAACACTGAAGCTTTCTTT. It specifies CASSYRGMNTEAFF.

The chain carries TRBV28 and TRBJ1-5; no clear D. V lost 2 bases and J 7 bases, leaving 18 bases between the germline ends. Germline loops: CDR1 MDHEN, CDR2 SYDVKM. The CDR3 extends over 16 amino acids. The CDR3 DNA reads TGTGCCAGCAGTTTAAAGTTTGGGTCATTCGGCCAGCCCCAGCATTTT. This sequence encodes CASSLKFGSFGQPQHF.

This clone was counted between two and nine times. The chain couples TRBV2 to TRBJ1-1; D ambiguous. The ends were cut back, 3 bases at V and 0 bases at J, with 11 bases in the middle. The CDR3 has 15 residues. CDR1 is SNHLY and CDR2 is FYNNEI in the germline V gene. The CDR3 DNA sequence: TGTGCCAGCAGTGACCATACTGTCATGAACACTGAAGCTTTCTTT. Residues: CASSDHTVMNTEAFF.

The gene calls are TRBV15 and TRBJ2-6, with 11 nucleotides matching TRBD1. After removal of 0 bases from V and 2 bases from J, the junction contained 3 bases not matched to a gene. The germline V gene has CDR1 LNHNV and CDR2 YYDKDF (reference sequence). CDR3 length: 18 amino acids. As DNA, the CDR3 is TGTGCCACCAGCAGAGATTGGGGACAGGGGGCTGGGGCCAACGTCCTGACTTTC. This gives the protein CATSRDWGQGAGANVLTF.

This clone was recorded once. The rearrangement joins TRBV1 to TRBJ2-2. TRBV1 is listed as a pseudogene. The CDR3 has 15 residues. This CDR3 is CTSSPDGFDTGELFF. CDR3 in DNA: TGCACCAGCAGCCCAGACGGATTTGACACCGGGGAGCTGTTTTTT.

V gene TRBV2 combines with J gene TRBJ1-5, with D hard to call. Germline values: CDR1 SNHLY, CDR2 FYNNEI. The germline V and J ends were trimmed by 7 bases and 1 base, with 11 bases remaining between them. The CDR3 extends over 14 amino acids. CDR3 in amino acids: CASNLPGSNQPQHF. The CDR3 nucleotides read TGTGCCAGCAACCTCCCGGGGAGCAATCAGCCCCAGCATTTT.

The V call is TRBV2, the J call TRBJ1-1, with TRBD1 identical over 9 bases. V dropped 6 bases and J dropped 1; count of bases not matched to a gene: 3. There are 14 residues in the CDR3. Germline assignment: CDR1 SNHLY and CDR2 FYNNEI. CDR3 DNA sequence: TGTGCCAGCAGGGGACAGGGACCGAACACTGAAGCTTTCTTT. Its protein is CASRGQGPNTEAFF.

The CDR3 nucleotides read TGTGCCAGCAGCTTACCTCCGGGACTAGATAACACCGGGGAGCTGTTTTTT. This codes for CASSLPPGLDNTGELFF. The gene calls are TRBV13 and TRBJ2-2, with 8 nucleotides matching TRBD2. The germline V gene encodes CDR1 PRHDT and CDR2 FYEKMQ (reference sequence). The CDR3 consists of 17 residues. Unmatched junction bases numbered 7, after V lost 2 bases and J lost 2 bases.

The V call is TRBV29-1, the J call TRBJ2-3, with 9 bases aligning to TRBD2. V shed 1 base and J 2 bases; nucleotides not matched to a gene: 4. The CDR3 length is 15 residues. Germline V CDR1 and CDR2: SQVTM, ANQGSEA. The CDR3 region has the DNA TGCAGCGTTGAAGGCCTAGCGGGACCCACAGATACGCAGTATTTT. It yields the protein CSVEGLAGPTDTQYF.

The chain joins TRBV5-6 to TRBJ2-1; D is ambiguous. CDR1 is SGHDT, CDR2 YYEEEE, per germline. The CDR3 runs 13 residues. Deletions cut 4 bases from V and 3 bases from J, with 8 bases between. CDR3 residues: CASSPGRYNEQFF. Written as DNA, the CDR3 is TGTGCCAGCAGCCCCGGACGCTACAATGAGCAGTTCTTC.